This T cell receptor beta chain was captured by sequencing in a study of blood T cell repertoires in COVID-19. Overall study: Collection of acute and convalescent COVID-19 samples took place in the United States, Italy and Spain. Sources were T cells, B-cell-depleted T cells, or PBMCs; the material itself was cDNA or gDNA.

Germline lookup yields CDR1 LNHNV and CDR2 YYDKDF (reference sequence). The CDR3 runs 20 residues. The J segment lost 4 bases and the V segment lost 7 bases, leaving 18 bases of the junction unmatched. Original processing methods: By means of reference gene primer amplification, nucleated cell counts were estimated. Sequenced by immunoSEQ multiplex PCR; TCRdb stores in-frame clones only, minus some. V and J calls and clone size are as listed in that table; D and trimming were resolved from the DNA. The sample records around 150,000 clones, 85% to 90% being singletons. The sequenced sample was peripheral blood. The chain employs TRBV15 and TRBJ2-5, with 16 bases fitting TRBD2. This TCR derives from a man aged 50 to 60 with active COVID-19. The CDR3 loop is CATNLEPPGLAGGWSETQYF. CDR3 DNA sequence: TGTGCCACCAACCTAGAACCGCCGGGACTAGCGGGGGGGTGGTCAGAGACCCAGTACTTC.